The present entry profiles one T cell receptor beta chain with its context. The CDR3 totals 15 residues. The germline CDR1 and CDR2 sequences are MDHEN and SYDVKM. With 2 bases clipped from V and 8 bases from J, the junction kept 10 bases outside the gene matches. This specimen belongs to a study of blood T cell repertoires in COVID-19. Across the study: Samples of COVID-19 (acute and convalescent) were obtained from the United States, Italy and Spain. From T cells, B-cell-depleted T cells, or PBMCs came the material, which was cDNA or gDNA.

In the authors' workflow: Estimates of nucleated cell counts were drawn from the amplification of reference gene primers. The repertoire was sequenced with immunoSEQ multiplex PCR; TCRdb's copy has only in-frame clones and lacks some. The V and J calls and clone size come from that table; D and trimming were worked out from the DNA. The sample has 100,000 to 120,000 clones, less than 85% seen once. This chain connects TRBV28 to TRBJ1-2, with 8 bases lining up with TRBD1. The clonotype originates from a woman in her 40s with acute or convalescent COVID-19. The specimen sequenced was peripheral blood. The CDR3 here is CASSLTRQGMRGYTF. The CDR3 DNA follows: TGTGCCAGCAGTTTAACCCGACAGGGGATGAGGGGCTACACCTTC.